Sequencing of this TCR beta chain was carried out in a study of T cells in Graves' hyperthyroidism and ophthalmopathy. Study-level results: Ophthalmopathy was model-predicted a median approximately six months pre-onset.

From RNA transcripts, TCR beta CDR3 regions were amplified. During a first-round RT-PCR of the TCR CDR3, the HTBI primer set was used. In TCRdb, the multiplex PCR reads were re-called with MiXCR into one record per CDR3 protein. The data contain nearly 750,000 distinct CDR3 sequences, roughly 32% of them singletons. In this sample, this clonotype turned up many times. Its target is not known. Germline loops: CDR1 MGHDK, CDR2 SYGVNS. There are 13 residues in the CDR3. V was cut by 6 bases and J by 5 bases, with 11 bases left in between. Sequenced material: blood. The chain uses TRBV25-1 and TRBJ1-5; D unclear. This receptor was identified in a middle-aged woman with Graves' hyperthyroidism. The CDR3 loop is CASRGSPHQPQHF. CDR3 DNA sequence: TGTGCCAGCAGAGGGAGCCCCCATCAGCCCCAGCATTTT.